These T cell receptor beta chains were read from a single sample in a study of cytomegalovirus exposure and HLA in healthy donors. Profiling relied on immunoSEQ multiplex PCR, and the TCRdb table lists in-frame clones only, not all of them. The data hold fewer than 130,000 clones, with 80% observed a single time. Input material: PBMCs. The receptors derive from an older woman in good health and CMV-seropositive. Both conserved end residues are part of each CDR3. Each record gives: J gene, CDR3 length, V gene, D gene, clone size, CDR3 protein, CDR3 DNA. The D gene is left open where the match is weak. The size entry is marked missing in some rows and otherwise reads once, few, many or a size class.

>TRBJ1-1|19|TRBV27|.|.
CASSLRKFYREKAVNEAFF
TGTGCCAGCAGTTTACGAAAATTTTACAGGGAAAAGGCAGTAAACGAAGCTTTCTTT
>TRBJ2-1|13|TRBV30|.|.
CAWSWGPYNEQFF
TGTGCCTGGAGTTGGGGCCCCTACAATGAGCAGTTCTTC
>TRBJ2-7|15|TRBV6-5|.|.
CASSYTLKSLEGQYF
TGTGCCAGCAGTTACACGCTAAAATCGCTCGAGGGGCAGTACTTC
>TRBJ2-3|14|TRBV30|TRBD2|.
CAGTSGRSTDTQYF
TGTGCCGGGACTAGCGGGAGGTCGACAGATACGCAGTATTTT
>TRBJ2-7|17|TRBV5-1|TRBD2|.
CASSLAGLAGASYEQYF
TGCGCCAGCAGCTTGGCCGGACTAGCGGGAGCTAGCTACGAGCAGTACTTC
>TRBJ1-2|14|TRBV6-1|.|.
CASRHYQGNYGYTF
TGTGCCAGCAGGCATTATCAGGGTAACTATGGCTACACCTTC
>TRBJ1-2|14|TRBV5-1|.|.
CASSDVGATYGYTF
TGCGCCAGCAGTGACGTGGGGGCAACCTATGGCTACACCTTC
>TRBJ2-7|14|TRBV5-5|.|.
CASSLNPGGYEQYF
TGTGCCAGCAGCTTGAACCCTGGAGGATACGAGCAGTACTTC
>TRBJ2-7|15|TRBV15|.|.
CATSRDLFRRYEQYF
TGTGCCACCAGCAGAGATCTTTTCAGGCGTTACGAGCAGTACTTC
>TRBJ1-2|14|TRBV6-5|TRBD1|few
CASSYSRGNYGYTF
TGTGCCAGCAGTTACTCCAGGGGGAACTATGGCTACACCTTC
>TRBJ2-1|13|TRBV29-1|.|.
CSVEPPGYNEQFF
TGCAGCGTTGAACCACCAGGCTACAATGAGCAGTTCTTC
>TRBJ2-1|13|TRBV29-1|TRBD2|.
CSVEETSGDAQFF
TGCAGCGTTGAAGAGACGAGCGGGGATGCCCAGTTCTTC
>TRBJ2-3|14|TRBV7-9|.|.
CASSLLGVGDTQYF
TGTGCCAGCAGCTTATTGGGAGTAGGAGATACGCAGTATTTT
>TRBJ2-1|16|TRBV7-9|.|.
CSSSSFLGLTIHEQFF
TGTTCCAGCAGCTCATTTCTAGGACTCACGATACATGAGCAGTTCTTC